The 21 T cell receptor beta chains below come from one sample, sequenced in a study of identical twins (dated by TCRdb to the mid-2010s). The library was prepared using 5' RACE. Data came from an Illumina HiSeq 2000. In TCRdb, the public reads were trimmed at Q25 with fastp and aligned with MiXCR, with productive beta chains retained. For every CDR3 protein sequence, its rows merge into one entry that carries the most common genes and DNA. The sample table holds around 650,000 distinct CDR3 sequences, of which about 7.6% were seen once. About 1.5% of the sample is taken by the ten largest. The same data also went into a second study, on yellow fever vaccine responses in identical twins.

What was sequenced was PBMCs. The receptors here all came from a woman under 30 in good health.

This clonotype has just a few counts. The chain couples TRBV7-2 to TRBJ1-4; TRBD1 matches 9 bases. Germline trimming cut 5 bases from V and 2 bases from J; bases unmatched to any gene: 3. Germline CDR1 and CDR2: SGHTA and FQGNSA. CDR3 length equals 15 residues. CDR3 residues: CASSPDRGTNEKLFF. Written as DNA, the CDR3 is TGTGCCAGCAGCCCAGACAGGGGGACTAATGAAAAACTGTTTTTT.

The rearrangement links TRBV20-1 to TRBJ1-5, with D perhaps matching TRBD1 (5 bases). This CDR3 has 14 amino acids. The V end lost 3 bases, the J end lost 3 bases, and 12 bases lay between the germline ends. Germline V gene data show CDR1 as DFQATT and CDR2 as SNEGSKA (reference sequence). The CDR3 DNA sequence: TGCAGTGCTAGGGGCCAGGGTTTCAATCAGCCCCAGCATTTT. Encoded protein: CSARGQGFNQPQHF.

This clonotype has just a few counts. The chain has TRBV10-3 and TRBJ2-2, with D hard to call. Germline values: CDR1 ENHRY, CDR2 SYGVKD. With 2 bases removed from V and 3 bases from J, the gap between germline ends came to 4 bases. The CDR3 is 13 residues long. The CDR3 DNA reads as TGTGCCATCAGTGAGGGAGACACCGGGGAGCTGTTTTTT. This codes for CAISEGDTGELFF.

V and J are TRBV5-1 and TRBJ2-3; 10 bases are shared with TRBD2. The germline gives CDR1 SGHRS, CDR2 YFSETQ. V trimming: 0 bases; J trimming: 1 base; junction bases outside the gene matches: 5. There are 17 residues in the CDR3. The CDR3 reads CASSLASGSWGTDTQYF. The CDR3 DNA sequence: TGCGCCAGCAGCTTGGCTAGCGGGAGTTGGGGCACAGATACGCAGTATTTT.

There are many counts of this clonotype. The chain employs TRBV28 and TRBJ2-3, with 14 bases matching TRBD2. The CDR3 length is 16 residues. CDR1 MDHEN and CDR2 SYDVKM come from the germline V gene. V shed 4 bases and J 2 bases; nucleotides not matched to a gene: 2. CDR3 nucleotides: TGTGCCAGCAGTTCGGGACTAGCGGGAGTCACAGATACGCAGTATTTT. Amino acid sequence: CASSSGLAGVTDTQYF.

This clonotype was observed at least ten times. The chain joins TRBV5-6 to TRBJ2-7, with TRBD2 matching over 11 bases. In germline, CDR1 is SGHDT, CDR2 YYEEEE. The CDR3 sequence is 14 residues long. Trimming at V came to 7 bases and at J to 4 bases, leaving 7 bases not matched to a gene. The DNA of the CDR3 is TGTGCCAGCTTGAGACTAGCGGGGCCGTACGAGCAGTACTTC. Encoded protein: CASLRLAGPYEQYF.

The J gene is TRBJ2-3, the V gene TRBV4-1; D possibly matches TRBD1 or TRBD2 (5 bases each). Trimming shortened V by 5 bases and J by 1 base, and 13 bases separated the two germline ends. This CDR3 has 15 amino acids. Germline V gene data show CDR1 as MGHRA and CDR2 as YSYEKL. CDR3 in DNA: TGCGCCAGCAGCGAAGTGGGGGTGGGCACAGATACGCAGTATTTT. Its protein is CASSEVGVGTDTQYF.

This clonotype was recorded a few times. The gene calls are TRBV7-2 and TRBJ1-1; D remains ambiguous. Trimming left V 3 bases short and J 4 bases short, with 9 bases between. The V gene's germline CDR1 is SGHTA and CDR2 FQGNSA. The length of the CDR3 is 13 residues. CDR3 residues: CASSFRQATEAFF. CDR3 nucleotides: TGTGCCAGCAGCTTCCGTCAGGCCACTGAAGCTTTCTTT.

The chain is built from TRBV5-6 and TRBJ1-5; D uncertain. CDR3 length equals 15 residues. V shed 0 bases and J shed 6 bases, with 13 bases lying between them. The germline V gene encodes CDR1 SGHDT and CDR2 YYEEEE. This CDR3 reads CASSLGASVSQPQHF. The CDR3, as DNA: TGTGCCAGCAGCTTGGGGGCCTCGGTCAGTCAGCCCCAGCATTTT.

In the case of this clonotype: Relative to the germline gene, one junction end is altered; a read error may explain this. The chain couples TRBV20-1 to TRBJ2-5, with 7 bases that match TRBD1. The CDR3 consists of 18 residues. Germline V CDR1 and CDR2: DFQATT, SNEGSKA (reference sequence). CDR3 sequence (DNA): TGCTGTGCTAGAGCAGTTCGGTCCAGACAGGGCCTCCAGGAGACCCAGTACTTC. It encodes CCARAVRSRQGLQETQYF.

This clonotype has a handful of counts. This sequence joins TRBV7-6 and TRBJ2-5, with a tentative D call TRBD1 (5 bases). The CDR3 covers 12 residues. The germline V gene encodes CDR1 SGHVS and CDR2 FNYEAQ. The V end was cut by 10 bases, the J end by 4 bases, with 13 bases between. CDR3 protein: CATNVQGETQYF. The CDR3 nucleotides are TGTGCCACCAACGTGCAGGGAGAGACCCAGTACTTC. The full variable domain, completed using reference TRBV7-6 and TRBJ2-5, is GAGVSQSPRYKVTKRGQDVALRCDPISGHVSLYWYRQALGQGPEFLTYFNYEAQQDKSGLPNDRFSAERPEGSISTLTIQRTEQRDSAMYRCATNVQGETQYFGPGTRLLVL.

This clonotype was observed many times. This chain connects TRBV28 to TRBJ2-6; D call uncertain. Germline V CDR1 and CDR2: MDHEN, SYDVKM. This CDR3 has 12 amino acids. V was trimmed by 6 bases and J by 0 bases, leaving 0 bases between them. This CDR3 reads CASSSGANVLTF. CDR3 nucleotide sequence: TGTGCCAGCAGCTCTGGGGCCAACGTCCTGACTTTC.

V is TRBV29-1 and J is TRBJ1-1; weak D call: TRBD1 (5 bases). CDR1 is SQVTM and CDR2 is ANQGSEA in the germline V gene. V lost 5 bases to trimming and J lost 3 bases, with 16 bases between them. The CDR3 consists of 14 residues. CDR3 loop: CSVFPRGIDTEAFF. Written as DNA, the CDR3 is TGCAGCGTTTTCCCACGGGGGATTGACACTGAAGCTTTCTTT.

This clonotype was counted ten times or more. V and J are TRBV4-1 and TRBJ1-2, with D perhaps matching TRBD1 (5 bases). Germline V gene sequence: CDR1 MGHRA, CDR2 YSYEKL. Trimming pared 0 bases from V and 4 bases from J, leaving 12 bases between. This CDR3 region has 15 residues. The CDR3 reads CASSQDPGTVYGYTF. Here the CDR3 DNA reads TGCGCCAGCAGCCAAGATCCCGGGACGGTCTATGGCTACACCTTC.

Many counts were recorded for this clonotype. The chain links TRBV5-1 to TRBJ2-1; either TRBD1 or TRBD2 may fit D (5 bases each). The germline V and J ends were trimmed by 1 base and 0 bases, with 11 bases remaining between them. This CDR3 is built from 16 residues. Germline V CDR1 and CDR2: SGHRS, YFSETQ. The CDR3, as DNA: TGCGCCAGCAGCTTGAATCCAGGGAGCTCCTACAATGAGCAGTTCTTC. The encoded protein is CASSLNPGSSYNEQFF. Variable domain in full (rest from reference TRBV5-1 and TRBJ2-1): KAGVTQTPRYLIKTRGQQVTLSCSPISGHRSVSWYQQTPGQGLQFLFEYFSETQRNKGNFPGRFSGRQFSNSRSEMNVSTLELGDSALYLCASSLNPGSSYNEQFFGPGTRLTVL.

This sequence joins TRBV7-9 and TRBJ2-5; D is unresolved. The V gene lost 1 base and the J gene lost 9 bases, with 9 bases spanning the gap. The germline V gene encodes CDR1 SEHNR and CDR2 FQNEAQ (reference sequence). The CDR3 consists of 12 residues. This CDR3 reads CASSLERWSQYF. Written as DNA, the CDR3 is TGTGCCAGCAGCTTAGAAAGGTGGTCCCAGTACTTC.

V is TRBV5-5 and J is TRBJ2-7; TRBD1 matches 10 bases. Germline loops: CDR1 SGHKS, CDR2 YYEKEE (reference sequence). CDR3 size: 16 residues. After removal of 3 bases from V and 3 bases from J, the junction contained 9 bases not matched to a gene. The CDR3 region has the DNA TGTGCCAGCAGCTCAAAGGGGGGACAGGGGTTCTACGAGCAGTACTTC. Amino acids: CASSSKGGQGFYEQYF.

Many counts were recorded for this clonotype. J is TRBJ1-5 and V is TRBV20-1, with D possibly matching TRBD1 (5 bases). From germline, CDR1 is DFQATT and CDR2 SNEGSKA (reference sequence). Trimming left V 5 bases short and J 1 base short, with 9 bases between. CDR3 length equals 13 residues. CDR3 loop: CSAGTMSNQPQHF. CDR3 sequence (DNA): TGCAGTGCTGGGACGATGAGCAATCAGCCCCAGCATTTT.

The genes are TRBV10-1 and TRBJ2-5; TRBD1 matches at 7 bases. CDR1 WNHNN and CDR2 SYGVQD come from the germline V gene (reference sequence). V was pared by 4 bases and J by 3 bases, with 8 bases of the junction left unmatched. CDR3 length equals 15 residues. The CDR3 DNA is TGCGCCAGCAGTGCCCTGATGACAGGGAAAGAGACCCAGTACTTC. This codes for CASSALMTGKETQYF.

This clonotype was counted many times. The germline gene is not matched at one end of the junction; a read error may be the cause. The rearrangement links TRBV5-1 to TRBJ2-4; 8 bases fit TRBD2. CDR1 is SGHRS and CDR2 is YFSETQ in the germline V gene. CDR3 length: 14 amino acids. CDR3 in amino acids: CASSLAGANNIQYF. In DNA form, the CDR3 reads TGCGCCAGCAGCTTAGCGGGGGCCAATAACATTCAGTACTTC.

The genes are TRBV11-2 and TRBJ2-7, with 12 bases aligning to TRBD2. The CDR3 has 15 amino acids. Per the germline V gene, CDR1 is SGHAT and CDR2 is FQNNGV. V dropped 5 bases and J dropped 0; count of bases not matched to a gene: 2. This chain's CDR3 is CASSLLAGGSYEQYV. CDR3 coding DNA: TGTGCCAGCAGCCTACTAGCGGGGGGCTCCTACGAGCAGTACGTC.